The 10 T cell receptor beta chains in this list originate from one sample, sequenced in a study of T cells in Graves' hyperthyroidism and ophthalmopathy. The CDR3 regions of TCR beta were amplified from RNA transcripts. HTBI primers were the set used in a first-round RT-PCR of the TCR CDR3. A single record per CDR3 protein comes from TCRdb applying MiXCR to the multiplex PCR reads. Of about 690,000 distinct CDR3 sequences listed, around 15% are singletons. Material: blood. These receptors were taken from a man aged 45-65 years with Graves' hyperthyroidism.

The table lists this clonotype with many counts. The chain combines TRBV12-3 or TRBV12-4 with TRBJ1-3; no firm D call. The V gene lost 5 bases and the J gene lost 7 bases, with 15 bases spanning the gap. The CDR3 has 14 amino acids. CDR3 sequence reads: CASSAGWARNTIYF. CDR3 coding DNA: TGTGCCAGCAGTGCGGGATGGGCAAGGAACACCATATATTTT.

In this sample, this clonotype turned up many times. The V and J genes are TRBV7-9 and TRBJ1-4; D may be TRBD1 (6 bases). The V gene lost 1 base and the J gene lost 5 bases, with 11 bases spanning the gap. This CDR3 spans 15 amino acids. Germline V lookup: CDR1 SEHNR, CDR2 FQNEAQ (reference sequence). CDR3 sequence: CASSLGQALNEKLFF. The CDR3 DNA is TGTGCCAGCAGCTTAGGACAGGCCCTCAATGAAAAACTGTTTTTT. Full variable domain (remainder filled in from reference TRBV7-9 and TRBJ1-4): DTGVSQNPRHKITKRGQNVTFRCDPISEHNRLYWYRQTLGQGPEFLTYFQNEAQLEKSRLLSDRFSAERPKGSFSTLEIQRTEQGDSAMYLCASSLGQALNEKLFFGSGTQLSVL.

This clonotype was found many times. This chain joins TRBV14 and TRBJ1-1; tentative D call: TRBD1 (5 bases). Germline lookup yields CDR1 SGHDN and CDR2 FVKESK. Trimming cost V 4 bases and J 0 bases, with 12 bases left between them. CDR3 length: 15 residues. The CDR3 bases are TGTGCCAGCAGCCGGGACGGGGGAGTGAACACTGAAGCTTTCTTT. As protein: CASSRDGGVNTEAFF.

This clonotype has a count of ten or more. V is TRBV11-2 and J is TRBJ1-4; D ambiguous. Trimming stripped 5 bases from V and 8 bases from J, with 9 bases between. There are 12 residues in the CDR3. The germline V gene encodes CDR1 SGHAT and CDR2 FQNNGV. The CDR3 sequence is CASSRSSEKLFF. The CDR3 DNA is TGTGCCAGCAGCCGCAGTAGCGAAAAACTGTTTTTT.

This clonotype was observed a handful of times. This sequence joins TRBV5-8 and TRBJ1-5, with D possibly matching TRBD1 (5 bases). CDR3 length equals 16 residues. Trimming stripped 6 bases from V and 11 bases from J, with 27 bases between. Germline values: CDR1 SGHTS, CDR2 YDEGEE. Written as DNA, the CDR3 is TGTGCCAGCATCCCCCACCGGGGCGTAACTCGAGGGACCCAGCATTTT. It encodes CASIPHRGVTRGTQHF.

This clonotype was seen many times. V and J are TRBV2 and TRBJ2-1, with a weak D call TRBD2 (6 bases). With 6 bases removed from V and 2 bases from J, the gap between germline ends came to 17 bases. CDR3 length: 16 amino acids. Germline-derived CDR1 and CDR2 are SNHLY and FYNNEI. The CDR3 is CASRGLAGNPYNEQFF. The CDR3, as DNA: TGTGCCAGCAGGGGACTCGCGGGGAACCCCTACAATGAGCAGTTCTTC.

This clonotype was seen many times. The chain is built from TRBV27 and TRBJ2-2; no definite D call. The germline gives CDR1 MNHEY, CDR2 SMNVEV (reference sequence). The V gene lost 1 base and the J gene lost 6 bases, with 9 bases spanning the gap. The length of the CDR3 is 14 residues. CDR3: CASSLFHKAGELFF. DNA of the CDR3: TGTGCCAGCAGTTTATTTCATAAAGCCGGGGAGCTGTTTTTT.

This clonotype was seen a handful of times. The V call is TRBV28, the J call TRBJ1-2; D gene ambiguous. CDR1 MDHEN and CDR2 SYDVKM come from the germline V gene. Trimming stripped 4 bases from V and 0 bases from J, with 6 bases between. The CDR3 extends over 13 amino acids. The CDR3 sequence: CASSSRANYGYTF. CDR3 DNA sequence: TGTGCCAGCAGTTCACGAGCTAACTATGGCTACACCTTC.

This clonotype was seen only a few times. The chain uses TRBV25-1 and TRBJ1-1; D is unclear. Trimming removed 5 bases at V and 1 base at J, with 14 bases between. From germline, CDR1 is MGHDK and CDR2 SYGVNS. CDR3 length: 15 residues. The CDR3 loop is CASSPHSGWNTEAFF. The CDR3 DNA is TGTGCCAGCAGTCCTCACAGCGGTTGGAACACTGAAGCTTTCTTT.

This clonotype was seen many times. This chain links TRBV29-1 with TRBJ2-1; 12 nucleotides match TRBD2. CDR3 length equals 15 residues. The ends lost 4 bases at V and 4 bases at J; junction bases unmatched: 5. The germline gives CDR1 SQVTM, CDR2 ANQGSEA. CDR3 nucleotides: TGCAGCGTTGTGGGGCTAGCGGGAGGGTACAATGAGCAGTTCTTC. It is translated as CSVVGLAGGYNEQFF.